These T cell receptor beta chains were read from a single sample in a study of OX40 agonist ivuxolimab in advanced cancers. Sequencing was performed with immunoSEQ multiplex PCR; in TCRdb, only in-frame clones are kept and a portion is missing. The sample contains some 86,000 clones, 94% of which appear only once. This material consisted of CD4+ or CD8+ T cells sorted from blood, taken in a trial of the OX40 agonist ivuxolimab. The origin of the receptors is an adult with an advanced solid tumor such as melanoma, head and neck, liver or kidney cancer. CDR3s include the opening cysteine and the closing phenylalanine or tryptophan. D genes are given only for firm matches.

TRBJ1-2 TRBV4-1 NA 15 TGCGCCAGCAGCCAAGATAGCCAGGGAATCTATGGCTACACCTTC CASSQDSQGIYGYTF
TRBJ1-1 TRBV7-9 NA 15 TGTGCCAGCAGCTTTTTCGACTCCCTTAACACTGAAGCTTTCTTT CASSFFDSLNTEAFF
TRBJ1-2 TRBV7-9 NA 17 TGTGCCAGCAGCACCCACCCGGGACACGGGGAAGTCTATGGCTACACCTTC CASSTHPGHGEVYGYTF
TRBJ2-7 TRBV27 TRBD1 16 TGTGCCAGCAGTTTGGCGGGACAGGGATTGGACTACGAGCAGTACTTC CASSLAGQGLDYEQYF
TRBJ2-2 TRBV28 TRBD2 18 TGTGCCAGCAGACGGACTAGCGGGGGGGTTTTGGCGGCTGGGGAGCTGTTTTTT CASRRTSGGVLAAGELFF
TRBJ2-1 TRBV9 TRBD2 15 TGTGCCAGCAGCGAGACTTGGACTAGCTACAATGAGCAGTTCTTC CASSETWTSYNEQFF
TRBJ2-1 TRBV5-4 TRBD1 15 TGTGCCAGCAGCTTTGGGACAGGGGAGGTCAATGAGCAGTTCTTC CASSFGTGEVNEQFF
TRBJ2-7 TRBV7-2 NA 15 TGTGCCAGCAGCTTAGAAGGGGGTCTAACCTACGAGCAGTACTTC CASSLEGGLTYEQYF
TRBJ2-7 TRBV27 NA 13 TGTGCCAGCAGTTTAAACCAGGGCTACGAGCAGTACTTC CASSLNQGYEQYF
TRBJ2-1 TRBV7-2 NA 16 TGTGCCAGCAGCTTAGCCGGGCAACAGCTGTGGGATGAGCAGTTCTTC CASSLAGQQLWDEQFF